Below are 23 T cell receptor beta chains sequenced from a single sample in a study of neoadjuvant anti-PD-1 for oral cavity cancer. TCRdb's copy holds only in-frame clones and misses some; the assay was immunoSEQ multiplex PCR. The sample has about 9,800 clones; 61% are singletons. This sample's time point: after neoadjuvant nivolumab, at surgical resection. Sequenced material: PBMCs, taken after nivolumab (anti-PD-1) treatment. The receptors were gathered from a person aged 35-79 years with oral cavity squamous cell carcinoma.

CDR3 region: CASSSDRGTQPQHF. DNA of the CDR3: TGTGCCAGCAGTTCCGACAGGGGAACTCAGCCCCAGCATTTT. The chain carries TRBV6-5 and TRBJ1-5; 8 bases align to TRBD1. Germline CDR1 and CDR2: MNHEY and SVGAGI. The CDR3 loop spans 14 amino acids. V dropped 4 bases and J dropped 6; count of bases not matched to a gene: 5.

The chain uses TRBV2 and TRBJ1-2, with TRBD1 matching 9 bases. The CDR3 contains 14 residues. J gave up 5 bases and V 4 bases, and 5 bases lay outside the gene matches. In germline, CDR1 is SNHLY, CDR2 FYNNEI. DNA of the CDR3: TGTGCCAGCAGTGTGGGACAGGGAGGGTATGGCTACACCTTC. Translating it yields CASSVGQGGYGYTF.

CDR3: CASSDTGTSSAEQYF. CDR3 nucleotide sequence: TGTGCCAGCAGTGATACGGGAACATCCTCGGCCGAGCAGTACTTC. V gene TRBV2 combines with J gene TRBJ2-7; possibly TRBD2 for D (5 bases). The CDR3 has 15 amino acids. V was shortened by 3 bases and J by 6 bases, with 18 bases between the two germline ends. Germline V CDR1 and CDR2: SNHLY, FYNNEI.

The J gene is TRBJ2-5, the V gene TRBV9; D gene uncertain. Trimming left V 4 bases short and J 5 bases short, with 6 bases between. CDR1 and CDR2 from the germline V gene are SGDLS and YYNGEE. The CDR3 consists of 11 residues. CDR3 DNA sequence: TGTGCCAGCAGCCCTGGGGAGACCCAGTACTTC. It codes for CASSPGETQYF. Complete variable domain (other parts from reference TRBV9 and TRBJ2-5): DSGVTQTPKHLITATGQRVTLRCSPRSGDLSVYWYQQSLDQGLQFLIQYYNGEERAKGNILERFSAQQFPDLHSELNLSSLELGDSALYFCASSPGETQYFGPGTRLLVL.

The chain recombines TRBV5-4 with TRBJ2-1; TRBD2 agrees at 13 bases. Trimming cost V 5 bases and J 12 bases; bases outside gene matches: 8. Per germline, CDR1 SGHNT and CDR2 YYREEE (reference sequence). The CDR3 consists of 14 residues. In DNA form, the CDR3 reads TGTGCCAGCAGGGCCCGGACTAGCGGGAGTTGGCAGTTCTTC. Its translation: CASRARTSGSWQFF.

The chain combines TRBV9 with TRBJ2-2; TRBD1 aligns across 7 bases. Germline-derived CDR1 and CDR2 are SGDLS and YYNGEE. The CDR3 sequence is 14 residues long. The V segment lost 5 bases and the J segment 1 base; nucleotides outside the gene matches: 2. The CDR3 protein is CASSAGGNTGELFF. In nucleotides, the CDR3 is TGTGCCAGCAGTGCAGGGGGGAACACCGGGGAGCTGTTTTTT.

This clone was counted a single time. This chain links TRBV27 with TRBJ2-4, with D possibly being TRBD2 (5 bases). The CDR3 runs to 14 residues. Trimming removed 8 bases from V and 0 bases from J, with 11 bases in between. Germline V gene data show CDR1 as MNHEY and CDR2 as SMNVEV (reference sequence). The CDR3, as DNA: TGTGCCAGCGCCTCTAGCCTAGCCAAAAACATTCAGTACTTC. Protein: CASASSLAKNIQYF.

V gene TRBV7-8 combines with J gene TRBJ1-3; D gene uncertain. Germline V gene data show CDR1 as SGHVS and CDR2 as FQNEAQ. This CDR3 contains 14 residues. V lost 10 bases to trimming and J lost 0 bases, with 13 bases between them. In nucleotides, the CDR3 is TGTGCCACGAGCGGCAGGAGCTCTGGAAACACCATATATTTT. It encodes CATSGRSSGNTIYF.

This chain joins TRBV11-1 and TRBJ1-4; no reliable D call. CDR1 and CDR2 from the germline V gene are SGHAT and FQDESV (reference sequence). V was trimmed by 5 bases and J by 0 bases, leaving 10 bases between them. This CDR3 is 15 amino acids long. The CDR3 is CASSKRGSTNEKLFF. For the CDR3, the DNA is TGTGCCAGCAGCAAACGGGGTTCAACTAATGAAAAACTGTTTTTT.

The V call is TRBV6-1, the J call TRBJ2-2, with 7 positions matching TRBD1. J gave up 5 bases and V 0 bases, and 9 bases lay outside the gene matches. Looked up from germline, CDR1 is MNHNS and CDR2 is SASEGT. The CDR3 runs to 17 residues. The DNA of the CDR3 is TGTGCCAGCAGTGAAGCGCAGTTGGCAGGGGGAACCGGGGAGCTGTTTTTT. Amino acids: CASSEAQLAGGTGELFF.

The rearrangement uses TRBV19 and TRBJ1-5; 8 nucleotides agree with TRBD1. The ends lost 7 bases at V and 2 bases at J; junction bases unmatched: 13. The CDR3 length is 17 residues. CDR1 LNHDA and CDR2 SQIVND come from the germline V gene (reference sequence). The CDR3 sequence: CASKAGTGHPGNQPQHF. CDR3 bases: TGTGCCAGTAAGGCCGGGACAGGCCACCCGGGCAATCAGCCCCAGCATTTT. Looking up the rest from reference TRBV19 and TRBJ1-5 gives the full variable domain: DGGITQSPKYLFRKEGQNVTLSCEQNLNHDAMYWYRQDPGQGLRLIYYSQIVNDFQKGDIAEGYSVSREKKESFPLTVTSAQKNPTAFYLCASKAGTGHPGNQPQHFGDGTRLSIL.

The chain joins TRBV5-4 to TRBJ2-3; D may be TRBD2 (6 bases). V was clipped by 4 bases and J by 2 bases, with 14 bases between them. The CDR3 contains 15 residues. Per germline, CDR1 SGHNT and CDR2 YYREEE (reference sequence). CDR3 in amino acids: CASSLPGLITDTQYF. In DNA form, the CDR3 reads TGTGCCAGCAGCCTACCGGGACTCATCACAGATACGCAGTATTTT.

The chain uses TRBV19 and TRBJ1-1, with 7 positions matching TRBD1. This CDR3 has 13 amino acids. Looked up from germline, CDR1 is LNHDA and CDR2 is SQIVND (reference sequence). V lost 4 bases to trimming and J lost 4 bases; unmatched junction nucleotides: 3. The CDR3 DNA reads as TGTGCCAGTAGTAACAGGGGTGGCACTGAAGCTTTCTTT. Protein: CASSNRGGTEAFF.

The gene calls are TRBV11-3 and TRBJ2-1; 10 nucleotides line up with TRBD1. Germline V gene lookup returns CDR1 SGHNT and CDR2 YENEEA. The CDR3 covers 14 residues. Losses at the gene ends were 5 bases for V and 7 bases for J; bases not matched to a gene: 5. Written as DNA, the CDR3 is TGTGCCAGCAGCCAACCGGGACAGGGGAATGAGCAGTTCTTC. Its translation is CASSQPGQGNEQFF.

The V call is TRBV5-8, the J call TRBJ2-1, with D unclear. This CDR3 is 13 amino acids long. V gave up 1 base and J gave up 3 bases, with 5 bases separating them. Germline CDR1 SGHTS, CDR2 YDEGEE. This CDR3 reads CASSLFNYNEQFF. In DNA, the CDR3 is TGTGCCAGCAGCTTGTTCAACTACAATGAGCAGTTCTTC. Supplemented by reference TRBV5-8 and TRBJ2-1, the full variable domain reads EAGVTQSPTHLIKTRGQQATLRCSPISGHTSVYWYQQALGLGLQFLLWYDEGEERNRGNFPPRFSGRQFPNYSSELNVNALELEDSALYLCASSLFNYNEQFFGPGTRLTVL.

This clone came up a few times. CDR3 sequence reads: CAISASPGSSYEQYF. CDR3 coding DNA: TGTGCCATCAGTGCGTCCCCTGGGAGCTCCTACGAGCAGTACTTC. V and J are TRBV10-3 and TRBJ2-7; D perhaps matches TRBD2 (5 bases). Germline V CDR1 and CDR2: ENHRY, SYGVKD. V lost 4 bases and J 0 bases, leaving 13 bases between the germline ends. The CDR3 loop spans 15 amino acids.

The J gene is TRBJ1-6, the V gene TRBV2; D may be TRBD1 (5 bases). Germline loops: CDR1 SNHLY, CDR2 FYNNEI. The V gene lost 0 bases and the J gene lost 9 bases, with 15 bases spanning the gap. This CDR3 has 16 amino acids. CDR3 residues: CASSEALRGGSSPLHF. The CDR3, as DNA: TGTGCCAGCAGTGAAGCGCTTCGGGGGGGTAGTTCACCCCTCCACTTT. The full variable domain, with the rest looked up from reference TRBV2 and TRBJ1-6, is EPEVTQTPSHQVTQMGQEVILRCVPISNHLYFYWYRQILGQKVEFLVSFYNNEISEKSEIFDDQFSVERPDGSNFTLKIRSTKLEDSAMYFCASSEALRGGSSPLHFGNGTRLTVT.

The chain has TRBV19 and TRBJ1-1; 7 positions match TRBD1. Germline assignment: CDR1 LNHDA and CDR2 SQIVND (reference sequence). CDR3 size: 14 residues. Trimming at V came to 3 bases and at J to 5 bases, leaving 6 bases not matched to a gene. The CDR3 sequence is CASSMSQGGTEAFF. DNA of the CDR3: TGTGCCAGTAGTATGTCCCAGGGGGGAACTGAAGCTTTCTTT.

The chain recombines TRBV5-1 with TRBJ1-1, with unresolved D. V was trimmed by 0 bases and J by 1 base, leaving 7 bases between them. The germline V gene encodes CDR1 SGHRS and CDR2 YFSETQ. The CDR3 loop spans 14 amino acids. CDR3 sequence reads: CASSLGGPNTEAFF. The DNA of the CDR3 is TGCGCCAGCAGCTTGGGAGGACCGAACACTGAAGCTTTCTTT.

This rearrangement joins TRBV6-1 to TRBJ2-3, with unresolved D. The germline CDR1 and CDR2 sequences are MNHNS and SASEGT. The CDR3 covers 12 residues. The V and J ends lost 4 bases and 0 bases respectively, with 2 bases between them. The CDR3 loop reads CASSVSTDTQYF. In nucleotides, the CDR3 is TGTGCCAGCAGTGTCAGCACAGATACGCAGTATTTT.

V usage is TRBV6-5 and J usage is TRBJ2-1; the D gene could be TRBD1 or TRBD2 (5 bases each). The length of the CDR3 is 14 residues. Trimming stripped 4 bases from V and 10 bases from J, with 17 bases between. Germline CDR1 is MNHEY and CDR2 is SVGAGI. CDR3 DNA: TGTGCCAGCAGTTCTGAGGGCCCAGGGACCGAGCAGTTCTTC. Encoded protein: CASSSEGPGTEQFF.

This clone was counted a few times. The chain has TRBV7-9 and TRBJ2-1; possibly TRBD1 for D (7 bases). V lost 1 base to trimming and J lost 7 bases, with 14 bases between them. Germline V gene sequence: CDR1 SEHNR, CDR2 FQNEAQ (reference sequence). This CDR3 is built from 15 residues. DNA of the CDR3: TGTGCCAGCAGCTTAGGACAGGGAGGCGTTAATGAGCAGTTCTTC. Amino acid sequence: CASSLGQGGVNEQFF.

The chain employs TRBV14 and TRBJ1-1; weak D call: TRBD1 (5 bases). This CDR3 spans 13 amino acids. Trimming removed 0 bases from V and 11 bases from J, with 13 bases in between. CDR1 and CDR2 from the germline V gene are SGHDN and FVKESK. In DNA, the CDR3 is TGTGCCAGCAGCCAAGAACTGCTGGGGCTGGCTTTCTTT. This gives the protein CASSQELLGLAFF. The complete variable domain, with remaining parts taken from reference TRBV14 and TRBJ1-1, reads EAGVTQFPSHSVIEKGQTVTLRCDPISGHDNLYWYRRVMGKEIKFLLHFVKESKQDESGMPNNRFLAERTGGTYSTLKVQPAELEDSGVYFCASSQELLGLAFFGQGTRLTVV.